This TCR beta chain was recorded in a study of cytomegalovirus exposure and HLA in healthy donors. The germline CDR1 and CDR2 sequences are LGHNA and YSLEER. V dropped 0 bases and J dropped 2 bases, with 6 bases sitting between them. The CDR3 consists of 14 residues. The assay was immunoSEQ multiplex PCR, and TCRdb's table has in-frame clones only and misses some. The repertoire holds about 64,000 clones, with around 89% as singletons. The origin of this receptor is a woman in her late teens or twenties in good health and CMV-seronegative. Sequencing was performed on PBMCs. This chain uses TRBV4-3 with TRBJ2-3; D not certain. CDR3 nucleotide sequence: TGCGCCAGCAGCCAAGATGCGTACACAGATACGCAGTATTTT. Translating gives CASSQDAYTDTQYF.